This TCR beta chain was recorded in a study of blood T cell repertoires in COVID-19 (dated by TCRdb to 2020 to 2022). In the study overall: The collaborator samples originated in the United States, Italy and Spain and spanned the acute and convalescent phases of COVID-19. Deeply sampled blood TCRbeta repertoires from subjects exposed to, actively infected with, or recovered from COVID-19 were included in the dataset. Samples came from the ongoing ImmuneRACE study (first 160 participants) plus 1,254 subjects from 6 global collaborators. A freely available public database, intended as a resource for researchers studying the immune response to SARS-CoV-2, is where the repertoires were released. Where HLA class I and class II types were available, the types were taken from metadata supplied by the sample provider, not from assay-based typing. The sample metadata nearly always contained a de-identified subject ID, COVID-19 status, age in years and sex. The prospective study material was composed of cDNA or gDNA derived from T cells, B-cell-depleted T cells, or PBMCs. The full study reports these points: How much clinical and demographic metadata was included differed by source and by participant, and the metadata was provided uncurated.

The CDR3 goes from the cysteine to the phenylalanine over 14 residues. Only the CDR3 region is kept as DNA, spanning 42 bases read in frame from base 1. V lost 2 bases and J lost 5 bases, and the count of bases not matched to a germline gene is 5. The CDR1 and CDR2 encoded by the germline V gene are SGDLS and YYNGEE. Collaborating institutions collected whole blood in K2EDTA tubes following their own protocols. For TCRbeta analysis, collaborators shipped samples in one of three forms: frozen whole blood, isolated PBMCs, or DNA extracted from either of those sample types. TCRbeta CDR3 regions were amplified from genomic DNA using the immunoSEQ Assay, a bias-controlled multiplex PCR. The original pipeline was this. The number of nucleated cells in each sample was estimated from the amplification of reference gene primers within the assay. To quantify the absolute abundance of each unique TCRbeta CDR3 rearrangement, sequence reads were collapsed and filtered. For each sample, productive Simpson clonality was calculated as the square root of Simpson's diversity index over productive rearrangements. TCRdb mirrors the immuneACCESS table, restricted to in-frame sequences. Some clones are absent from its copies; in checked studies, under half trace to an unresolved V gene, and the reason for the others is unknown. Clone size and V and J calls were adopted from that table, with D and trimming inferred from the DNA. This sample is represented by 100,000 to 150,000 clones; around nine tenths of them were singletons. The top ten constitute approximately 1.1% of the sample.

Concerning this clone itself: Which antigen it targets is not known. Per-base qualities were not stored, and no clone one base away is much larger.

The sequence links TRBV9 to TRBJ2-3, with 7 bases aligning to TRBD2. The sample consisted of peripheral blood. This receptor was identified in a woman at least 80 years old with acute or convalescent COVID-19. Here the CDR3 is given as CASSVGTKRDTQYF. DNA sequence: TGTGCCAGCAGCGTCGGGACTAAACGAGATACGCAGTATTTT. Joined to the reference TRBV9 and TRBJ2-3 proteins, this CDR3 gives the full variable domain: DSGVTQTPKHLITATGQRVTLRCSPRSGDLSVYWYQQSLDQGLQFLIQYYNGEERAKGNILERFSAQQFPDLHSELNLSSLELGDSALYFCASSVGTKRDTQYFGPGTRLTVL.